The next 14 T cell receptor beta chains were all read from a single sample in a study of blood T cell repertoires in COVID-19. The data were produced by immunoSEQ multiplex PCR, yet TCRdb's version contains in-frame clones alone and is incomplete. The repertoire holds around 310,000 clones, with 75% to 90% as singletons. Sequences were obtained from PBMCs or T cells enriched from blood (not recorded which). These TCRs come from a woman aged 40 to 50 who had recovered from COVID-19.

V is TRBV4-1 and J is TRBJ2-1; TRBD1 matches at 8 bases. The junction had 16 bases not matched to a gene; V was cut back by 2 bases and J by 7 bases. The CDR3 runs 18 residues. Germline CDR1 MGHRA, CDR2 YSYEKL. The CDR3 is CASSQKREGRTGQNEQFF. In nucleotides, the CDR3 is TGCGCCAGCAGCCAAAAGCGAGAGGGCCGGACAGGGCAGAATGAGCAGTTCTTC.

The V and J genes are TRBV28 and TRBJ2-1; 7 nucleotides match TRBD2. The CDR3 totals 15 residues. Germline CDR1 MDHEN, CDR2 SYDVKM. V trimming: 5 bases; J trimming: 5 bases; junction bases outside the gene matches: 9. The CDR3 sequence: CASSPRGTTNNEQFF. The CDR3 bases are TGTGCCAGCAGTCCGCGAGGGACTACCAACAATGAGCAGTTCTTC.

The V call is TRBV4-3, the J call TRBJ2-7, with 8 bases matching TRBD1. CDR1 is LGHNA and CDR2 is YSLEER in the germline V gene. With V trimmed by 4 bases and J by 2 bases, 4 bases remained unmatched. This CDR3 spans 14 amino acids. The CDR3 DNA follows: TGCGCCAGCAGCCGAGACAGGGGTCCCTACGAGCAGTACTTC. Translation: CASSRDRGPYEQYF.

The chain couples TRBV1 to TRBJ2-7; the table's D call TRBD2 went unverified against the DNA. TRBV1 counts as a pseudogene. The CDR3 consists of 14 residues. The chain's CDR3 is CTSSRGQVGYEQYF. In DNA, the CDR3 is TGCACCAGCAGCCGCGGGCAGGTTGGCTACGAGCAGTACTTC.

This clone has only one observation. This chain uses TRBV13 with TRBJ2-1; 12 nucleotides match TRBD2. From germline, CDR1 is PRHDT and CDR2 FYEKMQ (reference sequence). This CDR3 has 13 amino acids. V shed 11 bases, J shed 7 bases, and the junction held 6 bases outside the gene matches. CDR3 loop: CAVTSGSVNEQFF. The CDR3 DNA is TGTGCCGTGACTAGCGGGAGTGTGAATGAGCAGTTCTTC.

The gene calls are TRBV5-4 and TRBJ1-4; 12 bases align to TRBD1. The ends lost 4 bases at V and 8 bases at J; junction bases unmatched: 9. This CDR3 comprises 16 residues. Germline CDR1 is SGHNT and CDR2 is YYREEE (reference sequence). CDR3 sequence reads: CASSLGGQGAGEKLFF. The CDR3 coding sequence is TGTGCCAGCAGCCTGGGGGGACAGGGGGCAGGAGAAAAACTGTTTTTT.

In its sample, this clone was seen once. The chain is built from TRBV4-2 and TRBJ2-1; 14 bases match TRBD2. The CDR3 spans 16 residues. V shed 3 bases and J 3 bases; nucleotides not matched to a gene: 1. Germline V CDR1 and CDR2: LGHNA, YNFKEQ. The CDR3 nucleotides are TGTGCCAGCAGCCAGGGACTAGCGGGGGTCTACAATGAGCAGTTCTTC. Translation: CASSQGLAGVYNEQFF.

The chain recombines TRBV28 with TRBJ2-3; D is possibly TRBD1 (6 bases). V was cut by 6 bases and J by 0 bases, with 13 bases left in between. The CDR3 spans 15 residues. Germline V gene data show CDR1 as MDHEN and CDR2 as SYDVKM. CDR3 in amino acids: CASRLTGPSTDTQYF. CDR3 in DNA: TGTGCCAGCAGACTGACAGGCCCTAGCACAGATACGCAGTATTTT.

The genes are TRBV30 and TRBJ1-4; D unresolved. Per germline, CDR1 GTSNPN and CDR2 SVGIG (reference sequence). This CDR3 is 14 amino acids long. Trimming removed 0 bases at V and 8 bases at J, with 13 bases between. The CDR3 loop reads CAWSVQVPGEKLFF. As DNA, the CDR3 is TGTGCCTGGAGTGTACAAGTCCCGGGGGAAAAACTGTTTTTT.

The V gene is TRBV24-1, the J gene TRBJ2-1; 9 bases are a match to TRBD1. With 3 bases clipped from V and 7 bases from J, the junction kept 6 bases outside the gene matches. The CDR3 length is 15 residues. Germline assignment: CDR1 KGHDR and CDR2 SFDVKD. CDR3 loop: CATSDPGTGLNEQFF. CDR3 nucleotide sequence: TGTGCCACCAGTGATCCCGGGACAGGGTTGAATGAGCAGTTCTTC.

The chain uses TRBV7-9 and TRBJ2-1; D may be TRBD2 (6 bases). V gave up 5 bases and J gave up 8 bases, with 22 bases separating them. CDR1 and CDR2 (germline): SEHNR, FQNEAQ (reference sequence). This CDR3 is built from 16 residues. The CDR3 DNA is TGTGCCAGCAGCCTGTCCGGGACTGGGTCTATACATGAGCAGTTCTTC. It is translated as CASSLSGTGSIHEQFF.

V and J are TRBV4-2 and TRBJ1-5; D gene unclear. V gave up 0 bases and J gave up 7 bases, with 16 bases separating them. The germline V gene encodes CDR1 LGHNA and CDR2 YNFKEQ. The length of the CDR3 is 16 residues. CDR3 in DNA: TGTGCCAGCAGCCAAGATTTGCCCGGGAAAGGCCAGCCCCAGCATTTT. Translation: CASSQDLPGKGQPQHF.

The chain recombines TRBV28 with TRBJ2-2; 12 bases are shared with TRBD2. The trim removed 6 bases at V and 3 bases at J, leaving 8 bases unmatched. The V gene's germline CDR1 is MDHEN and CDR2 SYDVKM. The CDR3 has 17 residues. The CDR3 protein is CASSPRTSGADTGELFF. The CDR3 DNA reads as TGTGCCAGCAGCCCCCGGACTAGCGGGGCAGACACCGGGGAGCTGTTTTTT.

The genes are TRBV21-1 and TRBJ2-7; the table's D call, TRBD2, has no DNA check behind it. TRBV21-1 is flagged as a pseudogene. The CDR3 spans 15 residues. Here the CDR3 DNA reads TGTGCCAGCGGGCTTGACCGGGCGGGCACCAACGAGCAGTACTTC. It codes for CASGLDRAGTNEQYF.